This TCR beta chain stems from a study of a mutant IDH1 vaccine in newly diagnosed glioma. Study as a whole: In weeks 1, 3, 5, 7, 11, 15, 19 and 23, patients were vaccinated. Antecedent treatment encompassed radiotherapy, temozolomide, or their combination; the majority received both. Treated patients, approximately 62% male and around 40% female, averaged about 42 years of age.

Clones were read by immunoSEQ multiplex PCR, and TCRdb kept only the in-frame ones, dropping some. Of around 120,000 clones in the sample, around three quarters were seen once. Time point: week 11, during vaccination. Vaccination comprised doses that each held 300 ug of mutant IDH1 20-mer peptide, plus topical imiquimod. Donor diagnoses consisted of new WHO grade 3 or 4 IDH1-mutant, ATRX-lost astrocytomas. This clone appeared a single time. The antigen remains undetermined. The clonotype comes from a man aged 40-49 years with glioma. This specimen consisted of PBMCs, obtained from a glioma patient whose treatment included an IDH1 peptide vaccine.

In nucleotides, the CDR3 is TGTGCCAGCAGCAGGACTAGCGGGCTCCAAGAGACCCAGTACTTC. It translates to CASSRTSGLQETQYF. The chain recombines TRBV6-5 with TRBJ2-5; 11 bases are a match to TRBD2. With V trimmed by 6 bases and J by 1 base, 4 bases remained unmatched. The CDR3 sequence is 15 residues long. Looked up from germline, CDR1 is MNHEY and CDR2 is SVGAGI.